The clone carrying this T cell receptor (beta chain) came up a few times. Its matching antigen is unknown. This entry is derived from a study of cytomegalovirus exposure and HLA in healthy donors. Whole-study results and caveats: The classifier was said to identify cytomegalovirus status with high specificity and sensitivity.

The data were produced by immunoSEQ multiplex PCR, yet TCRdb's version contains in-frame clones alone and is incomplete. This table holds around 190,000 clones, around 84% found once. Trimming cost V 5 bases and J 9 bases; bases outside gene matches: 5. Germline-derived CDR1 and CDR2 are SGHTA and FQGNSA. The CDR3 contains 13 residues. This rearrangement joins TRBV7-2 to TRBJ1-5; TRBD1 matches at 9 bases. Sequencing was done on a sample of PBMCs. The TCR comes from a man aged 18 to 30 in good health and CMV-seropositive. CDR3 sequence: CASSVDRGRPQHF. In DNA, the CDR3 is TGTGCCAGCAGCGTGGACAGGGGAAGGCCCCAGCATTTT.